Presented here are 11 T cell receptor beta chains from one specimen sequenced in a study of CD8+ T cells in alopecia areata. Following RNA extraction, reverse transcription yielded cDNA that acted as the sequencing template. Here immunoSEQ multiplex PCR was the method, and the copy in TCRdb shows in-frame clones only, minus some. The sample lists some 210,000 clones, 57% occurring once. Sample: CD4+ T cells sorted from blood, taken at week 0. Receptors were obtained from a human donor with alopecia areata.

This clone was observed a few times. The V call is TRBV2, the J call TRBJ2-4; D gene uncertain. V was pared by 0 bases and J by 5 bases, with 8 bases between. The CDR3 length is 14 residues. Germline CDR1 reads SNHLY; CDR2 reads FYNNEI. CDR3 nucleotide sequence: TGTGCCAGCAGTGAAGCGCTGTTTCAAAACATTCAGTACTTC. It codes for CASSEALFQNIQYF.

Remarks on this clone: An end of the junction does not agree with germline; a read error may underlie this. This chain links TRBV5-6 with TRBJ1-2, with D perhaps matching TRBD1 (5 bases). The CDR3 spans 16 residues. Germline CDR1 SGHDT, CDR2 YYEEEE. CDR3 residues: CASTLGGYPAGYGYTF. The CDR3 DNA is TGTGCCAGCACCTTGGGGGGTTACCCCGCTGGCTATGGCTACACCTTC.

Here the CDR3 DNA reads TGTGCCAGCAGTGCGGGGCTGATTGCTAGCGGGGCGGGGGAGACCCAGTACTTC. Protein sequence: CASSAGLIASGAGETQYF. The chain recombines TRBV6-1 with TRBJ2-5; 9 bases match TRBD2. Germline V gene sequence: CDR1 MNHNS, CDR2 SASEGT. The V and J ends lost 4 bases and 5 bases, in that order; junction bases with no gene match: 17. The CDR3 sequence is 18 residues long.

This clone was seen just once. The chain carries TRBV5-4 and TRBJ1-5, with D unclear. The V end was cut by 3 bases, the J end by 7 bases, with 8 bases between. CDR1 is SGHNT and CDR2 is YYREEE in the germline V gene (reference sequence). This CDR3 has 12 amino acids. The CDR3 loop is CASSSPDQPQHF. The DNA for the CDR3 is TGTGCCAGCAGCTCCCCTGACCAGCCCCAGCATTTT.

V usage is TRBV2 and J usage is TRBJ1-2, with 12 bases fitting TRBD1. The CDR3 is made up of 16 amino acids. Germline V gene sequence: CDR1 SNHLY, CDR2 FYNNEI. Trimming cost V 6 bases and J 5 bases; bases outside gene matches: 10. In DNA, the CDR3 is TGTGCCAGCAGGAATTCTGGGACAGGGGGCAGTTATGGCTACACCTTC. It translates to CASRNSGTGGSYGYTF.

This chain joins TRBV4-1 and TRBJ2-1, with D unclear. Deletions cut 1 base from V and 0 bases from J, with 13 bases between. CDR3 length equals 17 residues. CDR1 is MGHRA, CDR2 YSYEKL, per germline. CDR3 nucleotide sequence: TGCGCCAGCAGCCAAGGGGTTAGTCTGTTCTCCTACAATGAGCAGTTCTTC. Residues: CASSQGVSLFSYNEQFF.

This chain's CDR3 is CASSTRDRAKNIQYF. The DNA of the CDR3 is TGTGCCAGCAGTACCCGGGACAGAGCCAAAAACATTCAGTACTTC. V gene TRBV6-6 combines with J gene TRBJ2-4, with 7 bases lining up with TRBD1. There are 15 residues in the CDR3. Per germline, CDR1 MNHNY and CDR2 SVGAGI (reference sequence). J was trimmed by 0 bases and V by 5 bases; bases with no gene match: 4.

This clone was seen just once. The chain couples TRBV30 to TRBJ2-1; D may be TRBD1 or TRBD2 (7 bases each). Per the germline V gene, CDR1 is GTSNPN and CDR2 is SVGIG (reference sequence). This CDR3 is built from 14 residues. Deletions cut 6 bases from V and 5 bases from J, with 17 bases between. CDR3 sequence (DNA): TGTGCCTGTCTCAGGGGGGGCCTTAACAATGAGCAGTTCTTC. As protein: CACLRGGLNNEQFF.

The chain carries TRBV29-1 and TRBJ2-5; 9 bases are shared with TRBD2. The junction had 12 bases not matched to a gene; V was cut back by 6 bases and J by 1 base. CDR3 size: 16 residues. Germline CDR1 and CDR2: SQVTM and ANQGSEA. CDR3 coding DNA: TGCAGCGTCCATGTCCGGGCGACTAGCGGCCAAGAGACCCAGTACTTC. Translation gives CSVHVRATSGQETQYF.

This sequence joins TRBV30 and TRBJ1-1; perhaps TRBD1 as D (5 bases). V was shortened by 1 base and J by 6 bases, with 15 bases between the two germline ends. CDR3 size: 14 residues. Germline V gene sequence: CDR1 GTSNPN, CDR2 SVGIG (reference sequence). CDR3 sequence: CAWSATRAGAEAFF. Here the CDR3 DNA reads TGTGCCTGGAGTGCCACCAGGGCGGGCGCTGAAGCTTTCTTT.

This rearrangement joins TRBV5-1 to TRBJ1-2; TRBD1 agrees at 7 bases. Germline CDR1 SGHRS, CDR2 YFSETQ. V was pared by 3 bases and J by 0 bases, with 5 bases of the junction left unmatched. This CDR3 comprises 15 residues. This CDR3 is CASSSPGQTNYGYTF. The CDR3, as DNA: TGCGCCAGCAGCTCGCCGGGACAGACTAACTATGGCTACACCTTC.